The clone carrying this T cell receptor beta chain has at least ten counts. Its specificity is not known. TCRbeta library preparation incorporated unique molecular identifiers. TCRdb reprocessed the PCR reads via MiXCR and lists one record per CDR3 protein. The table records over 85,000 distinct CDR3 sequences, 4.5% to 7.5% of them present only once. These data come from a study of T-cell reconstitution after alpha-beta-depleted transplantation in children. Findings of the study overall: One year after transplant, T-cell counts and diversity came mostly from newly produced T cells. Several hundred expanded graft clones reportedly supplied alpha-beta T cells about two months after transplant.

V lost 6 bases and J 2 bases, leaving 18 bases between the germline ends. CDR1 is SEHNR and CDR2 is FQNEAQ in the germline V gene (reference sequence). The CDR3 totals 16 residues. The clonotype was recovered from a female patient aged 2-9 years who had a stem cell transplant for Fanconi anemia, so the T cells may come from the graft donor. The material was PBMCs, mostly from graft donor cells, obtained 60 days after TCRalphabeta/CD19-depleted stem cell transplant. J is TRBJ2-3 and V is TRBV7-9; D is perhaps TRBD2 (5 bases). The CDR3 DNA sequence: TGTGCCAGCAGTTTCCCCCATAGTAGCGCCACAGATACGCAGTATTTT. Its protein is CASSFPHSSATDTQYF.